A selection of T cell receptor beta chains follows, all from one sample in a study of OX40 agonist ivuxolimab in advanced cancers. The assay was immunoSEQ multiplex PCR, and TCRdb's table has in-frame clones only and misses some. Among 25,000 to 40,000 clones, roughly 86% were seen once, and the ten largest hold roughly 25%. The sequencing used CD4+ or CD8+ T cells sorted from blood, collected in a trial of the OX40 agonist ivuxolimab. The receptors were sampled from an adult with an advanced solid tumor such as melanoma, head and neck, liver or kidney cancer. The CDR3 runs from the conserved cysteine through the conserved F or W. Fields, in order: J gene, clone size, V gene, CDR3 protein. The size of a clone is reported for some rows only, either as once, few or many, or as a class for expanded clones.

TRBJ1-1,.,TRBV10-2,CVSSVGRENTEAFF
TRBJ2-2,once,TRBV28,CASSFRGQGGELFF
TRBJ1-3,.,TRBV11-2,CASSSGVGNTIYF
TRBJ1-5,.,TRBV7-9,CASSLGGAQPQHF
.,.,TRBV10-1,CASSEPGQGKYEQYF
TRBJ2-7,.,TRBV2,CATRDRDGAGSYEQYF
TRBJ1-5,few,TRBV4-1,CASSHYGTDSNQPQHF
TRBJ2-7,once,TRBV10-2,CASSGSGSYEQYF
TRBJ2-3,.,TRBV19,CASSIFAGLTSTDTQYF
TRBJ1-6,.,TRBV19,CASSAGTDNSPLHF
TRBJ1-5,.,TRBV10-3,CAIARVSNQPQHF
TRBJ2-1,.,TRBV12-5,CASGLVTSGSYEQFF
TRBJ2-7,.,TRBV28,CASSLMGSVYEQYF
TRBJ1-2,.,TRBV2,CASSEIQGFYGYTF
TRBJ2-7,.,TRBV28,CASSPTSLTYEQYF
TRBJ2-2,.,TRBV9,CASSGDGTLNTGELFF
TRBJ2-7,once,TRBV9,CASSVTGAPYEQYF
TRBJ1-2,.,TRBV28,CASSSDSGDYGYTF
.,.,TRBV29-1,CSVDGLAASPYEQYF
TRBJ1-1,.,TRBV29-1,CSVEGLRNTEAFF
TRBJ2-1,.,TRBV27,CASSLSVGPFSMNEQFF
TRBJ2-3,.,TRBV7-2,CASSSTGLHTDTQYF
TRBJ1-5,.,TRBV28,CASSLRVWQPQHF
TRBJ2-3,.,TRBV5-4,CASSFRRTRDYADTQYF
TRBJ2-7,.,TRBV2,CASRLAGGYEQYF
TRBJ2-7,once,TRBV10-2,CASSEFVSFSYEQYF
TRBJ1-4,.,TRBV6-1,CASSKQGANEKLFF
TRBJ1-5,.,TRBV5-1,CASSLTPPNQPQHF
TRBJ2-3,.,TRBV2,CASKGESTDTQYF
TRBJ1-6,.,TRBV5-4,CASSRAGNSPLHF
TRBJ2-1,.,TRBV11-3,CASSLDWASGIGAYNEQFF
TRBJ2-7,few,TRBV13,CASSRGLAGAQYF
TRBJ2-3,.,TRBV28,CASSLFASGADTQYF
TRBJ2-1,.,TRBV19,CASRGVSGLKGEQFF
TRBJ2-7,once,TRBV6-4,CASSTKAERYEQYF
TRBJ2-7,.,TRBV18,CASSPSVSGYEQYF
TRBJ1-3,.,TRBV4-1,CASSKRGRGTSGNTIYF
TRBJ1-1,.,TRBV2,CASSVSEGPEAFF
TRBJ1-6,.,TRBV7-9,CASSLQDYNSPLHF
TRBJ1-5,.,TRBV7-2,CASSRTGTGEQPQHF
TRBJ2-7,.,TRBV2,CASSINEQYF
TRBJ2-7,.,TRBV7-2,CASSLEGGGSYEQYF
TRBJ2-1,few,TRBV11-2,CASSSGLAGGNEQFF
TRBJ2-7,.,TRBV7-2,CASSPAAASYEQYF
TRBJ1-4,.,TRBV28,CASSFRRHEKLFF
TRBJ1-2,.,TRBV6-5,CASSYSRGGGYTF
TRBJ2-2,once,TRBV5-1,CASSFDNRGRTGELFF
TRBJ2-2,.,TRBV6-1,CASRKGLNTGELFF
TRBJ1-1,.,TRBV6-1,CASSEQAVGTEAFF
TRBJ1-2,.,TRBV29-1,CSVFSSNYGYTF
TRBJ2-1,.,TRBV6-5,CASSYSRERNEQFF
TRBJ2-5,.,TRBV7-9,CASSPPRDRGSETQYF